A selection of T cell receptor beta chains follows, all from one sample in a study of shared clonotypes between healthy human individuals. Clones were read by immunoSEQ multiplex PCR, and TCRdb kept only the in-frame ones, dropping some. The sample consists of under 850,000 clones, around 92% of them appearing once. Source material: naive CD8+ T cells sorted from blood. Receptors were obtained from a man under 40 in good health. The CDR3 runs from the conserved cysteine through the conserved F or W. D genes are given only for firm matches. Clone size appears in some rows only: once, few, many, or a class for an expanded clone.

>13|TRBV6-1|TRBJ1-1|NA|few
CASMGAFSTEAFF
TGTGCCAGCATGGGGGCCTTTTCCACTGAAGCTTTCTTT
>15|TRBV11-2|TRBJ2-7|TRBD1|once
CASSLGTGGTYEQYF
TGTGCCAGCAGCTTAGGGACAGGGGGTACCTACGAGCAGTACTTC
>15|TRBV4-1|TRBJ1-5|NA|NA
CASSQGRGGNQPQHF
TGCGCCAGCAGCCAAGGCCGGGGTGGCAATCAGCCCCAGCATTTT
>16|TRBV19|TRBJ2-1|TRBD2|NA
CASSISSGGGYNEQFF
TGTGCCAGTAGTATTTCTTCGGGAGGGGGCTACAATGAGCAGTTCTTC
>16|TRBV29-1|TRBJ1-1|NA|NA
CSGRQGGQSLNTEAFF
TGCAGCGGCCGGCAAGGCGGACAGTCCTTGAACACTGAAGCTTTCTTT
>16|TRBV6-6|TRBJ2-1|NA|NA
CASSYSVDSPHNEQFF
TGTGCCAGCAGTTACTCAGTGGACAGCCCACACAATGAGCAGTTCTTC
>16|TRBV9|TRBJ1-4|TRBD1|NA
CASSSPRTGEQEKLFF
TGTGCCAGCAGCTCACCGAGGACAGGGGAGCAGGAAAAACTGTTTTTT
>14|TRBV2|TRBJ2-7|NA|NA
CASRWEPGGDEQYF
TGTGCCAGCAGGTGGGAGCCCGGCGGAGACGAGCAGTACTTC
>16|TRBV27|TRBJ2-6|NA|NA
CASCMVSSSGANVLTF
TGTGCCAGCTGTATGGTCTCCAGCTCTGGGGCCAACGTCCTGACTTTC
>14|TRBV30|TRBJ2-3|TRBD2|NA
CAWSEAGVTDTQYF
TGTGCCTGGAGTGAGGCGGGAGTTACAGATACGCAGTATTTT
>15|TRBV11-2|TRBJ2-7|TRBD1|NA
CASSPRTGGWYEQYF
TGTGCCAGCAGCCCAAGGACAGGGGGTTGGTACGAGCAGTACTTC
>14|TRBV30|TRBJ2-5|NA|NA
CAWSRGTGKETQYF
TGTGCCTGGAGTAGGGGAACAGGGAAAGAGACCCAGTACTTC
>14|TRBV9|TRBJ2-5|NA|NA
CASSRRGLQETQYF
TGTGCCAGCAGCCGGAGGGGGCTCCAAGAGACCCAGTACTTC
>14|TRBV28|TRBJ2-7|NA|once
CASSLPGPGYEQYF
TGTGCCAGCAGTTTGCCAGGGCCGGGCTACGAGCAGTACTTC
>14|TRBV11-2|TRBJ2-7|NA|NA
CASSEPGSSYEQYF
TGTGCCAGCAGTGAACCAGGGAGCTCCTACGAGCAGTACTTC
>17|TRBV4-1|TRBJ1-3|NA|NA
CASSQEDGSYSGNTIYF
TGCGCCAGCAGCCAAGAAGACGGCAGCTACTCTGGAAACACCATATATTTT
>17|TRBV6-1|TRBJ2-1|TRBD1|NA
CASSDPSQGAQYNEQFF
TGTGCCAGCAGTGATCCGTCCCAGGGGGCACAATACAATGAGCAGTTCTTC
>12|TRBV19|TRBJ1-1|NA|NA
CASSPRSPEAFF
TGTGCCAGTAGTCCCCGCTCTCCTGAAGCTTTCTTT
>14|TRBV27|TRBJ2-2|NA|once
CASSFLGNTGELFF
TGTGCCAGCAGTTTTTTGGGAAACACCGGGGAGCTGTTTTTT
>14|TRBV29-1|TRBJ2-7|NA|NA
CSVVVAAFPYEQYF
TGCAGCGTTGTTGTAGCGGCCTTCCCCTACGAGCAGTACTTC
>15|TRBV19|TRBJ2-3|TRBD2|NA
CASSPIAGVTDTQYF
TGTGCCAGTAGTCCAATAGCGGGAGTCACAGATACGCAGTATTTT
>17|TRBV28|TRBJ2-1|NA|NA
CASSLSGVTRVYNEQFF
TGTGCCAGCAGTTTATCGGGAGTCACCCGGGTTTACAATGAGCAGTTCTTC
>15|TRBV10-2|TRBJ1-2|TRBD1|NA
CASSRDRADNYGYTF
TGCGCCAGCTCCAGGGACAGGGCTGATAACTATGGCTACACCTTC
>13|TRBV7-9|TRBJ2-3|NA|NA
CASYRQAGDTQYF
TGTGCCAGCTATCGACAAGCCGGGGATACGCAGTATTTT
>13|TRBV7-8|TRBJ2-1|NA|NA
CASSFSENNEQFF
TGTGCCAGCAGCTTCTCAGAAAACAATGAGCAGTTCTTC
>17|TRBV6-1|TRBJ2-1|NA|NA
CASSEIGTMSSYNEQFF
TGTGCCAGCAGTGAAATTGGTACCATGAGCTCCTACAATGAGCAGTTCTTC
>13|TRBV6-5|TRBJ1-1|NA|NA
CASSYSVSTEAFF
TGTGCCAGCAGTTACTCGGTTTCCACTGAAGCTTTCTTT
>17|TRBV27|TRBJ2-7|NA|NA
CASSSPGGGNRLYEQYF
TGTGCCAGCAGTTCCCCAGGGGGAGGCAATAGGCTTTACGAGCAGTACTTC
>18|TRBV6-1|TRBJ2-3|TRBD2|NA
CASSQGLAGDTSTDTQYF
TGTGCCAGCAGTCAAGGACTAGCGGGAGACACTAGCACAGATACGCAGTATTTT
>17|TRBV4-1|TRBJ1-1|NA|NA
CASSQEEDTLMNTEAFF
TGCGCCAGCAGCCAAGAGGAAGACACGCTCATGAACACTGAAGCTTTCTTT
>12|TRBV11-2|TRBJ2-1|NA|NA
CASSLPQGEQFF
TGTGCCAGCAGCTTACCTCAGGGTGAGCAGTTCTTC
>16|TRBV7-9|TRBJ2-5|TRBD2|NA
CASSRTSGRARETQYF
TGTGCCAGCAGCCGGACTAGCGGGAGGGCCAGGGAGACCCAGTACTTC
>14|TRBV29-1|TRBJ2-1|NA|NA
CSVEGLIRYNEQFF
TGCAGCGTTGAAGGACTAATCCGCTACAATGAGCAGTTCTTC
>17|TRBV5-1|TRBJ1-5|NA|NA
CASSLARGPYSNQPQHF
TGCGCCAGCAGCTTGGCCCGCGGGCCTTATAGCAATCAGCCCCAGCATTTT
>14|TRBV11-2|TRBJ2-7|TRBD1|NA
CASRLGQGEDEQYF
TGTGCCAGCAGGTTGGGACAGGGGGAAGACGAGCAGTACTTC
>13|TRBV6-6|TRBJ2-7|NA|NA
CASSLGGSYEQYF
TGTGCCAGCAGCCTCGGCGGCTCCTACGAGCAGTACTTC
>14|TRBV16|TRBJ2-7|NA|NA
CASSPPGRPYEQYF
TGTGCCAGCAGCCCTCCGGGACGGCCCTACGAGCAGTACTTC
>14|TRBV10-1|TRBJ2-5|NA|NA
CASSESGRQETQYF
TGCGCCAGCAGTGAGTCGGGGAGACAAGAGACCCAGTACTTC
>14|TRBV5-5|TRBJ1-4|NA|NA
CASSLGRENEKLFF
TGTGCCAGCAGCTTAGGGAGAGAGAATGAAAAACTGTTTTTT
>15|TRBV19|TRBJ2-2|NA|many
CASSIGTLYTGELFF
TGTGCCAGTAGTATAGGGACTTTGTACACCGGGGAGCTGTTTTTT